The rows below give T cell receptor beta chains drawn from one sample of a study of cytomegalovirus exposure and HLA in healthy donors. Using immunoSEQ multiplex PCR, the repertoire was profiled, and TCRdb retains in-frame clones only, with some absent. The sample records tens of thousands of clones, more than 70% being singletons. The sample consisted of PBMCs. These receptors all come from a woman aged 18 to 35 in good health and CMV-seronegative. Both conserved end residues are trimmed from each CDR3. The order of the fields is V gene, D gene, CDR3 protein. D genes are given only for firm matches.

TRBV10-3 NA AISQGNEQF
TRBV30 NA AWSVFSSTEAF
TRBV5-6 TRBD2 ASDSGLAEETQY
TRBV6-6 TRBD1 ASSGQGDYGYT
TRBV19 NA ASSPLPQNAAYEQY
TRBV19 TRBD1 ASSSRDRGSEAF
TRBV9 TRBD2 ASSVVAGPSTDTQY
TRBV2 NA ASTLREPRGTGELF
TRBV27 TRBD2 ASSTAGGPLTGELF
TRBV19 NA ASSISQAHYNEQF
TRBV19 NA ASSINGGGSSEAF
TRBV27 TRBD1 ASEAGTGESSYNEQF
TRBV4-1 TRBD2 ASSQDILAGWSETQY
TRBV10-3 NA AIMTEESAEAF
TRBV2 TRBD1 ASRMGQIYGYT
TRBV5-1 TRBD1 ASSLEGQGAGEKLF
TRBV29-1 TRBD1 SYLGTGGPAGGRSGELF
TRBV6-1 TRBD1 ASRRDRGQGELF
TRBV5-6 TRBD2 ASSTLAGRIDEQF
TRBV5-1 TRBD1 ASSDPQGGDEKLF
TRBV28 NA ASHGTNEKLF
TRBV19 NA ASSIGGSDTGELF
TRBV6-5 NA ASSRTTATNEKLF
TRBV7-2 TRBD2 ASSSLAGGRADTQY
TRBV6-4 TRBD2 ASSLLAGGDTQY
TRBV7-2 NA ASSLDASSYNEQF
TRBV28 NA ASSSDIYGYT
TRBV13 TRBD1 ASSLQGAGTGSYEQY